The 19 T cell receptor beta chains reported below all come from one sample, sequenced in a study of CD8+ T cells in alopecia areata. The treatment: oral pan-JAK inhibitor, 5-10 mg twice daily. Following extraction, RNA underwent reverse transcription to cDNA, which served as the sequencing template. Only in-frame clones appear in the TCRdb table, and some are missing; sequencing was by immunoSEQ multiplex PCR. The sample carries some 240,000 clones, about 50% recorded once. Sequencing used CD4+ T cells sorted from blood, obtained at week 4, from a patient treated with tofacitinib. The receptors derive from a human donor with alopecia areata.

This chain links TRBV29-1 with TRBJ1-2; D call uncertain. Germline CDR1 is SQVTM and CDR2 is ANQGSEA. This CDR3 spans 12 amino acids. Trimming pared 4 bases from V and 4 bases from J, leaving 10 bases between. CDR3 coding DNA: TGCAGCGTTGCTGAGAGCCTCTATGGCTACACCTTC. This translates into CSVAESLYGYTF. The whole variable domain, remainder taken from reference TRBV29-1 and TRBJ1-2, is SAVISQKPSRDICQRGTSLTIQCQVDSQVTMMFWYRQQPGQSLTLIATANQGSEATYESGFVIDKFPISRPNLTFSTLTVSNMSPEDSSIYLCSVAESLYGYTFGSGTRLTVV.

V and J are TRBV29-1 and TRBJ2-1, with 8 positions matching TRBD2. The germline V gene has CDR1 SQVTM and CDR2 ANQGSEA. The CDR3 runs 13 residues. Unmatched junction bases numbered 9, after V lost 7 bases and J lost 7 bases. CDR3 bases: TGCAGCGGGGGACTAGTGAGTAATAATGAGCAGTTCTTC. This sequence encodes CSGGLVSNNEQFF.

The chain uses TRBV30 and TRBJ1-5, with D maybe TRBD1 (6 bases). The CDR3 totals 13 residues. CDR1 and CDR2 from the germline V gene are GTSNPN and SVGIG (reference sequence). V dropped 3 bases and J dropped 4 bases, with 10 bases sitting between them. DNA of the CDR3: TGTGCCTGGAGCGACAGGCAGAATCAGCCCCAGCATTTT. Protein product: CAWSDRQNQPQHF.

This clone was found many times. The rearrangement joins TRBV4-3 to TRBJ2-3; D is ambiguous. Between the trimmed V and J ends, which lost 4 bases and 2 bases, there was a span of 10 bases. Germline V gene sequence: CDR1 LGHNA, CDR2 YSLEER. The CDR3 totals 14 residues. CDR3 sequence: CASSPRKDTDTQYF. The CDR3 coding sequence is TGCGCCAGCAGCCCCCGCAAAGACACAGATACGCAGTATTTT.

This clone occurred a few times. This sequence joins TRBV7-7 and TRBJ2-1; TRBD1 aligns across 8 bases. CDR3 size: 14 residues. Germline V gives CDR1 SSHAT, CDR2 FNYEAQ (reference sequence). Trimming cost V 5 bases and J 9 bases; bases outside gene matches: 9. This CDR3 is CASSQGQVGGEQFF. The CDR3, as DNA: TGTGCCAGCAGCCAGGGACAGGTGGGGGGTGAGCAGTTCTTC. Variable domain in full (rest from reference TRBV7-7 and TRBJ2-1): GAGVSQSPRYKVTKRGQDVTLRCDPISSHATLYWYQQALGQGPEFLTYFNYEAQPDKSGLPSDRFSAERPEGSISTLTIQRTEQRDSAMYRCASSQGQVGGEQFFGPGTRLTVL.

Turning to this clone: This sample includes further DNA sequences coding for the same CDR3. V and J are TRBV7-8 and TRBJ1-5; TRBD1 aligns across 9 bases. Germline CDR1 reads SGHVS; CDR2 reads FQNEAQ. V shed 5 bases and J 5 bases; nucleotides not matched to a gene: 4. The CDR3 sequence is 14 residues long. DNA of the CDR3: TGTGCCAGCAGCGGCGACAGGGGGGATCAGCCCCAGCATTTT. This translates into CASSGDRGDQPQHF.

V and J are TRBV27 and TRBJ2-1; 10 bases fit TRBD2. There are 14 residues in the CDR3. V lost 5 bases to trimming and J lost 7 bases; unmatched junction nucleotides: 5. The V gene's germline CDR1 is MNHEY and CDR2 SMNVEV (reference sequence). In DNA, the CDR3 is TGTGCCAGCAGTGGGGTAGCGGGGGGAAATGAGCAGTTCTTC. Protein: CASSGVAGGNEQFF.

The chain carries TRBV30 and TRBJ1-5, with D uncertain. The CDR3 runs 14 residues. Germline CDR1 reads GTSNPN; CDR2 reads SVGIG (reference sequence). V lost 1 base, J lost 0 bases, and 7 bases lay in between. Here the CDR3 reads CAWSAGGSNQPQHF. The CDR3 bases are TGTGCCTGGAGTGCGGGAGGTAGCAATCAGCCCCAGCATTTT.

This clone was found once. The chain combines TRBV29-1 with TRBJ1-4, with 7 bases that match TRBD1. Germline-derived CDR1 and CDR2 are SQVTM and ANQGSEA. V shed 6 bases, J shed 0 bases, and the junction held 7 bases outside the gene matches. The CDR3 contains 15 residues. CDR3 coding DNA: TGCAGCGTCGCTCCCGGGACAGCAACTAATGAAAAACTGTTTTTT. Translated: CSVAPGTATNEKLFF.

As DNA, the CDR3 is TGTGCCAGTAGTATAGGGCTACTCACAGATACGCAGTATTTT. This gives the protein CASSIGLLTDTQYF. V usage is TRBV19 and J usage is TRBJ2-3; no clear D gene. The CDR3 covers 14 residues. The germline gives CDR1 LNHDA, CDR2 SQIVND (reference sequence). The V end was cut by 1 base, the J end by 2 bases, with 7 bases between.

This chain links TRBV29-1 with TRBJ2-2; D may be TRBD1 (5 bases). The CDR3 runs 14 residues. V lost 3 bases and J lost 2, with 10 bases in between. The germline V gene encodes CDR1 SQVTM and CDR2 ANQGSEA. CDR3 in amino acids: CSVDRGGNTGELFF. DNA of the CDR3: TGCAGCGTTGATAGGGGCGGAAACACCGGGGAGCTGTTTTTT.

The chain links TRBV27 to TRBJ2-3, with 8 bases that match TRBD2. V gave up 6 bases and J gave up 6 bases; unmatched junction bases: 8. This CDR3 spans 14 amino acids. CDR1 is MNHEY and CDR2 is SMNVEV in the germline V gene (reference sequence). The CDR3 DNA reads as TGTGCCAGCAGGCCCTCGGGGACTAGTGATACGCAGTATTTT. It codes for CASRPSGTSDTQYF.

The chain recombines TRBV29-1 with TRBJ2-5; no clear D. V lost 0 bases, J lost 3 bases, and 2 bases lay in between. The CDR3 sequence is 11 residues long. Germline CDR1 reads SQVTM; CDR2 reads ANQGSEA. Here the CDR3 DNA reads TGCAGCGTTGAAGATAAAGAGACCCAGTACTTC. This codes for CSVEDKETQYF. Full variable domain (outside the CDR3, taken from reference TRBV29-1 and TRBJ2-5): SAVISQKPSRDICQRGTSLTIQCQVDSQVTMMFWYRQQPGQSLTLIATANQGSEATYESGFVIDKFPISRPNLTFSTLTVSNMSPEDSSIYLCSVEDKETQYFGPGTRLLVL.

The CDR3 DNA follows: TGCAGCGTTGGGAGGACAGGGGGAGAGACCCAGTACTTC. It translates to CSVGRTGGETQYF. This chain links TRBV29-1 with TRBJ2-5, with 10 nucleotides matching TRBD1. Germline values: CDR1 SQVTM, CDR2 ANQGSEA. V lost 4 bases, J lost 4 bases, and 3 bases stayed unmatched. The CDR3 has 13 amino acids.

Only a few counts were recorded for this clone. The J gene is TRBJ2-5, the V gene TRBV19, with 8 bases matching TRBD2. CDR1 is LNHDA, CDR2 SQIVND, per germline (reference sequence). There are 16 residues in the CDR3. The J segment lost 2 bases and the V segment lost 2 bases, leaving 7 bases of the junction unmatched. For the CDR3, the DNA is TGTGCCAGTAGTATACGACTAGCGCTAGATCAAGAGACCCAGTACTTC. This gives the protein CASSIRLALDQETQYF.

This clone was found a few times. V is TRBV30 and J is TRBJ1-5; possible D gene TRBD1, 5 bases. CDR3 length: 13 amino acids. Germline-derived CDR1 and CDR2 are GTSNPN and SVGIG (reference sequence). The V and J ends lost 5 bases and 6 bases respectively, with 14 bases between them. The CDR3: CAWSTASSQPQHF. DNA of the CDR3: TGTGCCTGGTCGACAGCCAGCTCTCAGCCCCAGCATTTT.

The chain uses TRBV4-3 and TRBJ2-4; 9 bases fit TRBD2. Per the germline V gene, CDR1 is LGHNA and CDR2 is YSLEER. The trim removed 4 bases at V and 6 bases at J, leaving 1 base unmatched. This CDR3 is built from 13 residues. CDR3 residues: CASSPGLANIQYF. The CDR3 nucleotides read TGCGCCAGCAGCCCGGGACTAGCAAACATTCAGTACTTC.

This chain connects TRBV6-5 to TRBJ2-1; 7 nucleotides align to TRBD2. The CDR3 totals 15 residues. Germline-derived CDR1 and CDR2 are MNHEY and SVGAGI. V trimming: 6 bases; J trimming: 4 bases; junction bases outside the gene matches: 9. The CDR3 reads CASSPTGGPYNEQFF. The CDR3, as DNA: TGTGCCAGCAGCCCGACGGGGGGACCATACAATGAGCAGTTCTTC.

This clone has just a few counts. The rearrangement links TRBV6-6 to TRBJ1-4; 8 bases are a match to TRBD1. Germline CDR1 MNHNY, CDR2 SVGAGI (reference sequence). J gave up 7 bases and V 2 bases, and 9 bases lay outside the gene matches. CDR3 length: 16 residues. The CDR3 sequence: CASSYRGQGGAEKLFF. In DNA form, the CDR3 reads TGTGCCAGCAGTTACCGAGGACAGGGCGGGGCTGAAAAACTGTTTTTT.